This T cell receptor beta chain was profiled in a study of regulatory T cells in long-lasting Graves disease. Trimming cost V 4 bases and J 9 bases; bases outside gene matches: 8. The germline V gene encodes CDR1 LGHDT and CDR2 YNNKEL (reference sequence). CDR3 length: 15 amino acids. Sample time point: newly diagnosed GD, antithyroid drugs for less than 3 months. Extracted RNA from PBMCs served as the source of the TCR library. This clonotype occurred many times. In building TCR beta libraries, iRepertoire HTBI primers were used together with Arm-PCR of CDR3 regions. TCRdb reprocessed the multiplex PCR reads via MiXCR and lists one record per CDR3 protein. Here the sample spans about 430,000 distinct CDR3 sequences, approximately 15% being singletons. These records were also assigned to another study, of T cells in Graves' hyperthyroidism and ophthalmopathy.

The receptor comes from a woman aged 35 to 49 with Graves disease. The sequencing here drew on peripheral blood mononuclear cells (PBMCs), taken at new diagnosis, from a patient treated with antithyroid drugs. The V gene is TRBV3-1, the J gene TRBJ2-1; 11 nucleotides align to TRBD2. The CDR3 region has the DNA TGTGCCAGCAGCCTCGGGACTAGCGGTCTGTCTGAGCAGTTCTTC. Its protein product is CASSLGTSGLSEQFF.